This paragraph covers one T cell receptor (beta chain) sequence. Coverage ceases 3 residues before the CDR3 finishes, and the germline J gene fills in the end. These data originate in a study of T cell clonality in common variable immunodeficiency. Germline values: CDR1 MNHEY, CDR2 SVGEGT. This CDR3 spans 14 amino acids. TCRdb's copy holds only in-frame clones and misses some; the assay was immunoSEQ multiplex PCR. Listed here are about 52,000 clones without any singletons, the top ten holding 1.8%. The sample comprised peripheral blood mononuclear cells. The TCR originated in a person aged 18 to 75 in good health. The J gene is TRBJ2-2, the V gene TRBV6-2 or TRBV6-3, with D perhaps matching TRBD1 (5 bases). The sequenced CDR3 bases are TGTGCCAGCAGTTACCCCGACAGCTACCCCAAG. Amino acid sequence: CASSYPDSYPK. The complete CDR3 sequence is CASSYPDSYPKLFF.